This is a list of T cell receptor beta chains from one sample in a study of human T cells and chemical hapten exposure. Using its own MiXCR run on the RACE reads, TCRdb lists one record per CDR3 protein. The sample shows some 190,000 distinct CDR3 sequences, approximately 20% of them seen only once. This specimen was whole blood, taken in connection with sensitization to the hapten diphenylcyclopropenone (DPC). The source is a woman aged 50 to 60 with alopecia areata. Some clones in this sample may be carry-over from other donors' samples. Both conserved end residues are part of each CDR3. D genes are given only for firm matches. Clone size is stated in some rows and not others, as once, few, many or a class when expanded.

TGTGCCAGCAGCTTAACAACCTCTGGGGAGCAGTTCTTC	CASSLTTSGEQFF	.	TRBV7-3	TRBJ2-1	.
TGTGCCAGCAGCACGGGGCTGGAGAGCAATCAGCCCCAGCATTTT	CASSTGLESNQPQHF	few	TRBV6-5	TRBJ1-5	.
TGTGCCAGTGCGAGCGGGCGGGGCACCTACAATGAGCAGTTCTTC	CASASGRGTYNEQFF	.	TRBV7-2	TRBJ2-1	.
TGTGCCAGCAGCCATGGCGACCTCTCTGGAAACACCATATATTTT	CASSHGDLSGNTIYF	.	TRBV11-2	TRBJ1-3	.
TGTGCCAGCAGTTACGTGAACACTGAAGCTTTCTTT	CASSYVNTEAFF	few	TRBV6-2/TRBV6-3	TRBJ1-1	.
TGTGTCAGCAGCCCAGGACTAGCGGCCTACAATGAGCAGTTCTTC	CVSSPGLAAYNEQFF	.	TRBV7-9	TRBJ2-1	TRBD2
TGCAGCTTCTTGACAGGGGGCTTACAAGAGACCCAGTACTTC	CSFLTGGLQETQYF	once	TRBV29-1	TRBJ2-5	TRBD1
TGCAGTGCTAGCAGCGCGGGCACAGATACGCAGTATTTT	CSASSAGTDTQYF	few	TRBV20-1	TRBJ2-3	.
TGTGCCAGCAGCTACGGACTGGGGGTAGATACGCAGTATTTT	CASSYGLGVDTQYF	few	TRBV5-8	TRBJ2-3	.
TGCGCCAGCAGCCCCGCTGGGTCGGGCGATAATTCACCCCTCCACTTT	CASSPAGSGDNSPLHF	.	TRBV5-1	TRBJ1-6	.
TGCAGTGCGGGGGCCTACGAGCAGTACTTC	CSAGAYEQYF	.	TRBV20-1	TRBJ2-7	.
TGTGCCATCAGTGAACAAGTCCGTAACTACGAGCAGTACTTC	CAISEQVRNYEQYF	.	TRBV10-3	TRBJ2-7	.
TGTGCCAGCAGCCAAGGCGCCCCCAGCTCCTACAATGAGCAGTTCTTC	CASSQGAPSSYNEQFF	once	TRBV3-1	TRBJ2-1	.
TGTGCCAGCAGTTTACTCCCCCCCGGACTTCCAAGCTCCTACGAGCAGTACTTC	CASSLLPPGLPSSYEQYF	.	TRBV27	TRBJ2-7	.
TGTGCCAGCAGCTTAGCATCGACTAGCGGGATGGATACGCAGTATTTT	CASSLASTSGMDTQYF	.	TRBV7-9	TRBJ2-3	TRBD2
TGCAGTGCCCACCGACGAACTACGGGACTAGCGGTGTTAGAGACCCAGTACTTC	CSAHRRTTGLAVLETQYF	once	TRBV20-1	TRBJ2-5	TRBD2
TGTGCCTTTCGACCCGTCTCTGGAAACACCATATATTTT	CAFRPVSGNTIYF	.	TRBV10-3	TRBJ1-3	.
TGTGCCAGCAGTACGGATTCCGGCACTGAAGCTTTCTTT	CASSTDSGTEAFF	many	TRBV6-5	TRBJ1-1	.
TGCAGTGTCACGGGTAGCTCCTACGAGCAGTACTTC	CSVTGSSYEQYF	.	TRBV20-1	TRBJ2-7	.
TGTGCCAGCAGTGAAAATAGGGGAGGGAGGCAAGGCTACACCTTC	CASSENRGGRQGYTF	.	TRBV2	TRBJ1-2	.
TGTGCCAGCAGTCCAACTAGCGGGAGAATCGGAGAGACCCAGTACTTC	CASSPTSGRIGETQYF	few	TRBV12-3/TRBV12-4	TRBJ2-5	TRBD2
TGTGCCAGCAGTTTGGTTCAGAGCACAGATACGCAGTATTTT	CASSLVQSTDTQYF	.	TRBV6-5	TRBJ2-3	.
TGCAGTGCTAGAGAGTATACAGATTTACAAGAGACCCAGTACTTC	CSAREYTDLQETQYF	few	TRBV20-1	TRBJ2-5	.
TGCAGTGCCGCCGGGGCATCAGATACGCAGTATTTT	CSAAGASDTQYF	few	TRBV20-1	TRBJ2-3	.
TGTGCCAGCAGTTTAGCGGGGGGCCAGCCCCAGCATTTT	CASSLAGGQPQHF	many	TRBV12-3/TRBV12-4	TRBJ1-5	.
TGTGCCAGCAGGCGCACGGGCTCTAACTATGGCTACACCTTC	CASRRTGSNYGYTF	.	TRBV27	TRBJ1-2	.
TGTGCCAGCAGCTCCTTCCTCGGGCAGCCCCAGCATTTT	CASSSFLGQPQHF	few	TRBV7-2	TRBJ1-5	.
TGTGCCACCAGCGACCGGGACAGGGTTTCCGGGGAGCTGTTTTTT	CATSDRDRVSGELFF	few	TRBV24-1	TRBJ2-2	TRBD1
TGTGCCAGCAGCTTGTTAGCGGGAGGCAGCGACGAGCAGTACTTC	CASSLLAGGSDEQYF	few	TRBV5-4	TRBJ2-7	TRBD2